This T cell receptor beta chain is from a study of blood T cell repertoires in COVID-19 (TCRdb year 2020). Study-level background: Collaborator samples came from the United States, Italy and Spain and covered acute and convalescent phases of COVID-19. The material from the prospective study consisted of cDNA or gDNA derived from T cells, B-cell-depleted T cells, or PBMCs. The dataset comprised deeply sampled blood TCRbeta repertoires from subjects exposed to, actively infected with, or recovered from COVID-19. The repertoires were made available in a free public database intended to serve as a resource for research on the immune response to SARS-CoV-2. The samples were drawn from the first 160 participants of the ongoing ImmuneRACE study and from 1,200 or so subjects provided by 6 global collaborators. Sample metadata almost always included a de-identified subject ID, COVID-19 status, age in years and sex. HLA class I and class II types, where available, came from metadata supplied by the sample provider rather than from assay-based typing. The research as a whole found: The amount of clinical and demographic metadata varied by source and participant and was provided uncurated.

Collaborating institutions collected whole blood in K2EDTA tubes following their own protocols. For TCRbeta analysis, collaborators shipped samples as frozen whole blood, isolated PBMCs, or DNA extracted from either of those sample types. This clone has at least ten counts. Which antigen it targets is not known. No base quality values were provided; no much bigger clone lies one nucleotide off. TCRbeta CDR3 regions were amplified from genomic DNA by means of the immunoSEQ Assay, a bias-controlled multiplex PCR. On the authors' methods: Within the assay, amplification of reference gene primers was used to estimate how many nucleated cells each sample contained. To quantify the absolute abundance of each unique TCRbeta CDR3 rearrangement, sequence reads were collapsed and filtered. For each sample, productive Simpson clonality was calculated as the square root of Simpson's diversity index over productive rearrangements. TCRdb stores this immuneACCESS table with in-frame sequences only. Part of the clones is absent; in the studies checked, under half of the shortfall reflects unresolved V genes, and no reason is known for the rest. V and J calls plus clone size are reproduced from that table; the DNA served to infer D and trimming. Here the sample has approximately 75,000 clones; around 67% occur a single time. The ten most abundant clones make up just over 2.5% of the sample.

V has 6 bases trimmed and J has 3 bases trimmed; junction bases matching no gene number 1. In the germline V gene, CDR1 corresponds to LGHNA and CDR2 to YNFKEQ. Its CDR3 holds 13 amino acids, cysteine through phenylalanine. Only CDR3 DNA remains: 39 bases, in frame from the first base. Source material: peripheral blood. The receptor was isolated from a human donor with acute or convalescent COVID-19. The donor label of this sample is uncertain. The chain was built from TRBV4-2 and TRBJ2-7, and TRBD2 aligns with 11 junction nucleotides. The DNA sequence follows: TGTGCCAGCAGGGGGACTAGCGGCTACGAGCAGTACTTC. It specifies CASRGTSGYEQYF.